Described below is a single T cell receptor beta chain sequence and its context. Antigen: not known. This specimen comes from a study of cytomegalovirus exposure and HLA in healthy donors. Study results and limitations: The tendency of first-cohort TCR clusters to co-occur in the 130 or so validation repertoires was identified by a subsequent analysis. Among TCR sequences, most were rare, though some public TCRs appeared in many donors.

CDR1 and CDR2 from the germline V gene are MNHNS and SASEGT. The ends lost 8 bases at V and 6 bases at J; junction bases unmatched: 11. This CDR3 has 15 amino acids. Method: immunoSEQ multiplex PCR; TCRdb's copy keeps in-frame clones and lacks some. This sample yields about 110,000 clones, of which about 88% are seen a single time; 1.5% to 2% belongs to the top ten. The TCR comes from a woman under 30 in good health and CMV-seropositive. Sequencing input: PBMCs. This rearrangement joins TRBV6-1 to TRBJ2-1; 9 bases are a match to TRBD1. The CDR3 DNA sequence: TGTGCCAGCCTTGAAAGCGGGACAGGGCCCAATGAGCAGTTCTTC. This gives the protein CASLESGTGPNEQFF.